This entry features one T cell receptor beta chain sequence. Stated treatment: over 15 received Ad26.COV2.S at low or high dose, single or two shots; roughly five received placebo; per-sample allocation not given. It was on day 63 after the first vaccine or placebo injection that samples were taken. This person who donated was an adult of 18-55 years in Boston. This entry is derived from a study of Ad26.COV2.S vaccination and SARS-CoV-2 variants. Trimming took 5 bases from V and 6 from J; bases not matched to a gene: 14. Per the germline V gene, CDR1 is SGHVS and CDR2 is FNYEAQ. CDR3 size: 17 residues. Only in-frame clones appear in the TCRdb table, and some are missing; sequencing was by immunoSEQ multiplex PCR. This sample yields roughly 410,000 clones, of which roughly 85% are seen a single time; around 7.4% belongs to the top ten.

This clonotype originated in a person aged 18-65 years who received the Ad26.COV2.S COVID-19 vaccine or a placebo. Sequenced material: peripheral blood, taken in a trial of Ad26.COV2.S vaccine versus placebo. The chain carries TRBV7-6 and TRBJ2-7; 12 bases agree with TRBD2. This CDR3 reads CASSPGLAGPSKSEQYF. CDR3 bases: TGTGCCAGCAGCCCCGGACTAGCGGGGCCCTCCAAGTCCGAGCAGTACTTC.